These 26 T cell receptor beta chains share one sample of origin, sequenced in a study of shared clonotypes between healthy human individuals. Produced via immunoSEQ multiplex PCR; TCRdb's table is partial and in-frame only. The table includes about 330,000 clones, approximately 79% detected once. The sample consisted of memory CD4+ T cells sorted from blood. Subset of the sample: CD45RA-negative fraction. The receptors originated from a man aged 25-45 years in good health.

In this sample, this clone turned up once. The CDR3 here is CASSEITKQFF. The CDR3 bases are TGTGCCAGCAGTGAAATAACTAAGCAGTTCTTC. The rearrangement links TRBV2 to TRBJ2-1, with D hard to call. CDR1 is SNHLY and CDR2 is FYNNEI in the germline V gene. This CDR3 has 11 amino acids. The germline V and J ends were trimmed by 2 bases and 11 bases, with 7 bases remaining between them.

The V and J genes are TRBV7-2 and TRBJ1-2, with 9 bases lining up with TRBD1. Germline V CDR1 and CDR2: SGHTA, FQGNSA. This CDR3 has 14 amino acids. V dropped 5 bases and J dropped 7; count of bases not matched to a gene: 8. The CDR3 DNA reads TGTGCCAGCAGCCAACGGACAGGGGACAGTGGCTACACCTTC. It codes for CASSQRTGDSGYTF.

This sequence joins TRBV10-3 and TRBJ2-7; 10 nucleotides agree with TRBD2. Unmatched junction bases numbered 3, after V lost 11 bases and J lost 2 bases. The CDR3 sequence is 12 residues long. The germline CDR1 and CDR2 sequences are ENHRY and SYGVKD. The chain's CDR3 is CAVAGGTYEQYF. The CDR3 region has the DNA TGTGCCGTAGCGGGAGGAACCTACGAGCAGTACTTC.

V usage is TRBV6-1 and J usage is TRBJ1-5; 8 bases map to TRBD1. V shed 0 bases and J 6 bases; nucleotides not matched to a gene: 1. Germline-derived CDR1 and CDR2 are MNHNS and SASEGT. The CDR3 runs 14 residues. Here the CDR3 reads CASSEATGVQPQHF. CDR3 coding DNA: TGTGCCAGCAGTGAAGCGACAGGGGTTCAGCCCCAGCATTTT.

The V gene is TRBV5-1, the J gene TRBJ2-7; no definite D call. Germline lookup yields CDR1 SGHRS and CDR2 YFSETQ. The CDR3 has 11 amino acids. V was cut by 4 bases and J by 9 bases, with 11 bases left in between. The CDR3 loop reads CASSATDGQYF. CDR3 sequence (DNA): TGCGCCAGCAGCGCGACCGATGGGCAGTACTTC.

The chain has TRBV18 and TRBJ1-1; 9 bases match TRBD1. CDR1 and CDR2 from the germline V gene are KGHSH and LQKENI. The CDR3 sequence is 16 residues long. The V and J ends lost 6 bases and 1 base, in that order; junction bases with no gene match: 9. CDR3 loop: CASSPNRGRGNTEAFF. The CDR3 DNA reads TGTGCCAGCTCTCCAAACAGGGGGCGCGGGAACACTGAAGCTTTCTTT.

This clone was counted only a few times. The genes are TRBV9 and TRBJ2-1; D may match TRBD1 or TRBD2 (5 bases each). The length of the CDR3 is 13 residues. Trimming left V 2 bases short and J 10 bases short, with 13 bases between. Germline V gene lookup returns CDR1 SGDLS and CDR2 YYNGEE. CDR3 region: CASSVGMRDEQFF. CDR3 in DNA: TGTGCCAGCAGCGTCGGTATGAGGGACGAGCAGTTCTTC.

This chain joins TRBV13 and TRBJ2-3; 13 bases line up with TRBD2. The CDR3 covers 15 residues. J lost 7 bases, V lost 5 bases, and 6 bases had no gene match. The germline V gene encodes CDR1 PRHDT and CDR2 FYEKMQ (reference sequence). The CDR3 nucleotides read TGTGCCAGCAGCCCGGGGACTAGCGGGACAAATACGCAGTATTTT. Translated, it gives CASSPGTSGTNTQYF.

This chain connects TRBV14 to TRBJ2-3; 12 nucleotides agree with TRBD2. The germline V gene has CDR1 SGHDN and CDR2 FVKESK. CDR3 size: 15 residues. The ends lost 4 bases at V and 2 bases at J; junction bases unmatched: 1. CDR3 protein: CASSPSGRATDTQYF. The CDR3 DNA reads TGTGCCAGCAGCCCTAGCGGGAGGGCCACAGATACGCAGTATTTT. Full variable domain (missing parts from reference TRBV14 and TRBJ2-3): EAGVTQFPSHSVIEKGQTVTLRCDPISGHDNLYWYRRVMGKEIKFLLHFVKESKQDESGMPNNRFLAERTGGTYSTLKVQPAELEDSGVYFCASSPSGRATDTQYFGPGTRLTVL.

The chain uses TRBV28 and TRBJ1-2, with D unclear. The CDR3 runs to 16 residues. V shed 3 bases and J shed 4 bases, with 18 bases lying between them. Germline CDR1 is MDHEN and CDR2 is SYDVKM. CDR3 sequence reads: CASSLITETRIYGYTF. CDR3 nucleotide sequence: TGTGCCAGCAGTTTGATTACAGAGACTCGCATCTATGGCTACACCTTC.

Turning to this clone: A much larger clone is a single base away; this may be a read error. The chain links TRBV5-5 to TRBJ2-7; 10 nucleotides match TRBD2. Looked up from germline, CDR1 is SGHKS and CDR2 is YYEKEE (reference sequence). With 3 bases clipped from V and 4 bases from J, the junction kept 1 base outside the gene matches. The CDR3 is 13 amino acids. The CDR3 reads CASSSSGSYEQYF. The CDR3, as DNA: TGTGCCAGCAGCTCTAGCGGGAGTTACGAGCAGTACTTC.

The CDR3 region is CASSSLVSGTEAFF. CDR3 bases: TGTGCCAGCAGTTCCTTGGTGTCGGGCACTGAAGCTTTCTTT. The chain recombines TRBV6-5 with TRBJ1-1, with D unresolved. V was pared by 4 bases and J by 4 bases, with 13 bases between. CDR1 and CDR2 (germline): MNHEY, SVGAGI. This CDR3 is built from 14 residues.

CDR3 bases: TGCGCCAGCAGCGGACAGGGGGGAGACAATCAGCCCCAGCATTTT. Amino acids: CASSGQGGDNQPQHF. The gene calls are TRBV5-1 and TRBJ1-5, with 10 bases fitting TRBD1. V shed 4 bases, J shed 3 bases, and the junction held 4 bases outside the gene matches. Germline assignment: CDR1 SGHRS and CDR2 YFSETQ. The CDR3 length is 15 residues.

The genes are TRBV9 and TRBJ1-1; D is unclear. This CDR3 has 14 residues. The germline V and J ends were trimmed by 0 bases and 1 base, with 7 bases remaining between them. Looked up from germline, CDR1 is SGDLS and CDR2 is YYNGEE. The CDR3 DNA follows: TGTGCCAGCAGCGTAGCTATAAAGAACACTGAAGCTTTCTTT. Translated: CASSVAIKNTEAFF. Combining the CDR3 with reference TRBV9 and TRBJ1-1 gives the whole variable domain DSGVTQTPKHLITATGQRVTLRCSPRSGDLSVYWYQQSLDQGLQFLIQYYNGEERAKGNILERFSAQQFPDLHSELNLSSLELGDSALYFCASSVAIKNTEAFFGQGTRLTVV.

This chain connects TRBV9 to TRBJ2-7; TRBD1 matches 10 bases. Germline V CDR1 and CDR2: SGDLS, YYNGEE. The junction had 5 bases not matched to a gene; V was cut back by 4 bases and J by 4 bases. The CDR3 has 14 residues. CDR3: CASSPRTGGYEQYF. CDR3 coding DNA: TGTGCCAGCAGCCCCCGGACAGGGGGGTACGAGCAGTACTTC.

The chain carries TRBV7-2 and TRBJ2-1; 7 positions agree with TRBD2. V lost 5 bases and J lost 6; bases outside the gene matches: 13. This CDR3 region has 16 residues. The germline V gene encodes CDR1 SGHTA and CDR2 FQGNSA. The CDR3 reads CASSPIAGTIANEQFF. CDR3 bases: TGTGCCAGCAGCCCGATAGCCGGGACTATCGCCAATGAGCAGTTCTTC.

The V gene is TRBV2, the J gene TRBJ2-1; D is ambiguous. CDR3 length equals 14 residues. Germline CDR1 and CDR2: SNHLY and FYNNEI. The germline V and J ends were trimmed by 1 base and 7 bases, with 11 bases remaining between them. CDR3 sequence: CASSEVGRSNEQFF. The CDR3 nucleotides read TGTGCCAGCAGTGAAGTCGGCAGATCAAATGAGCAGTTCTTC. The whole variable domain, remainder taken from reference TRBV2 and TRBJ2-1, is EPEVTQTPSHQVTQMGQEVILRCVPISNHLYFYWYRQILGQKVEFLVSFYNNEISEKSEIFDDQFSVERPDGSNFTLKIRSTKLEDSAMYFCASSEVGRSNEQFFGPGTRLTVL.

V and J are TRBV19 and TRBJ1-1; 7 bases align to TRBD1. Trimming cost V 2 bases and J 7 bases; bases outside gene matches: 4. CDR1 is LNHDA, CDR2 SQIVND, per germline (reference sequence). The length of the CDR3 is 13 residues. The CDR3 is CASSIWGQSEAFF. CDR3 DNA: TGTGCCAGTAGTATATGGGGACAGAGTGAAGCTTTCTTT.

The J gene is TRBJ2-1, the V gene TRBV7-9; TRBD2 matches at 8 bases. CDR1 SEHNR and CDR2 FQNEAQ come from the germline V gene (reference sequence). The CDR3 is 14 amino acids. J lost 8 bases, V lost 5 bases, and 8 bases had no gene match. The CDR3 reads CASSKSGSIDEQFF. In DNA form, the CDR3 reads TGTGCCAGCAGCAAAAGCGGGAGTATCGATGAGCAGTTCTTC.

CDR3 in amino acids: CASSQDLGPPDTQYF. The CDR3 DNA reads as TGTGCCAGCAGCCAAGATCTAGGTCCTCCAGATACGCAGTATTTT. The chain joins TRBV14 to TRBJ2-3; no clear D gene. CDR3 size: 15 residues. Germline V CDR1 and CDR2: SGHDN, FVKESK. V was pared by 0 bases and J by 4 bases, with 11 bases between.

This sequence joins TRBV27 and TRBJ2-2, with D possibly TRBD1 on 6 matching bases. The CDR3 runs to 16 residues. The V end lost 5 bases, the J end lost 4 bases, and 17 bases lay between the germline ends. Germline CDR1 reads MNHEY; CDR2 reads SMNVEV (reference sequence). The CDR3 DNA is TGTGCCAGCAGTACAACGGGACAACCCACCACCGGGGAGCTGTTTTTT. This codes for CASSTTGQPTTGELFF.

This rearrangement joins TRBV5-4 to TRBJ1-5; no reliable D call. V was clipped by 2 bases and J by 4 bases, with 16 bases between them. The germline CDR1 and CDR2 sequences are SGHNT and YYREEE (reference sequence). This CDR3 has 16 amino acids. The CDR3 bases are TGTGCCAGCAGCTTCACGGGGAAAGGAGGGAATCAGCCCCAGCATTTT. It is translated as CASSFTGKGGNQPQHF.

The table lists this clone with many counts. This chain links TRBV5-1 with TRBJ2-5; TRBD2 might be the D (5 bases). The CDR3 is 14 residues long. Germline CDR1 reads SGHRS; CDR2 reads YFSETQ. The V end lost 0 bases, the J end lost 0 bases, and 6 bases lay between the germline ends. In nucleotides, the CDR3 is TGCGCCAGCAGCTTGGAGAGGGACCAAGAGACCCAGTACTTC. Protein sequence: CASSLERDQETQYF.

In DNA, the CDR3 is TGTGCCAGCAGATACAGTACTGAAGCTTTCTTT. Translation: CASRYSTEAFF. The J gene is TRBJ1-1, the V gene TRBV28; D gene unclear. The V gene's germline CDR1 is MDHEN and CDR2 SYDVKM. This CDR3 has 11 amino acids. Trimming left V 6 bases short and J 5 bases short, with 7 bases between.

The V and J genes are TRBV5-1 and TRBJ1-2; no clear D gene. Trimming took off 0 bases at V and 1 base at J, with 4 bases between the two ends. Germline V gives CDR1 SGHRS, CDR2 YFSETQ. This CDR3 has 13 residues. The CDR3 loop is CASSLGLNYGYTF. Written as DNA, the CDR3 is TGCGCCAGCAGCTTGGGGCTTAACTATGGCTACACCTTC.

A word on this clone: Compared with germline, one end of the junction differs, possibly owing to a read error. V and J are TRBV11-1 and TRBJ2-5, with D possibly TRBD1 on 5 matching bases. The CDR3 has 13 residues. CDR1 and CDR2 (germline): SGHAT, FQDESV (reference sequence). The CDR3 sequence is CASSFSGLSFMDF. DNA for the CDR3: TGTGCCAGCAGCTTTTCAGGGTTATCGTTTATGGACTTC.